This T cell receptor beta chain appears in the sequencing data of a study of T cells after yellow fever vaccination. General observations from the study: There was a possibility that FACS-sorted repertoires contained abundant clonotypes contaminating from the bulk population.

CDR3 size: 15 residues. Germline CDR1 and CDR2: DFQATT and SNEGSKA (reference sequence). After removal of 6 bases from V and 0 bases from J, the junction contained 10 bases not matched to a gene. Concerning this clonotype itself: Its antigen is unidentified.

TCRdb independently ran MiXCR on the 5' RACE reads; one entry per CDR3 protein. The data hold some 110,000 distinct CDR3 sequences, with about 7.8% observed a single time. The receptor was derived from a man younger than 30 who received the YFV17D yellow fever vaccine. The sample in question was CD4+ T cells sorted from PBMCs, obtained more than 35 days after the first yellow fever vaccination. This chain uses TRBV20-1 with TRBJ1-2; TRBD1 aligns across 7 bases. The CDR3 DNA follows: TGCAGTGCCGACCGACAGGGACCGACTAACTATGGCTACACCTTC. It is translated as CSADRQGPTNYGYTF.